The 26 T cell receptor beta chains listed next were all sequenced from one sample in a study of T cells in Graves' hyperthyroidism and ophthalmopathy. TCR beta CDR3 regions were amplified from RNA. In the first-round RT-PCR of the TCR CDR3, the HTBI primer set was used. TCRdb reanalysed the multiplex PCR reads using MiXCR and keeps one entry per CDR3 protein. Of 300,000 to 350,000 distinct CDR3 sequences in the sample, roughly 17% were seen once. The sequencing input was blood. These receptors all stem from a man aged 25-40 years with Graves' hyperthyroidism.

This clonotype was seen more than once but under ten times. The chain has TRBV5-4 and TRBJ2-1; D call uncertain. V shed 1 base and J shed 2 bases, with 10 bases lying between them. In germline, CDR1 is SGHNT, CDR2 YYREEE (reference sequence). This CDR3 contains 15 residues. The CDR3 loop reads CASSLPRVAYNEQFF. CDR3 nucleotides: TGTGCCAGCAGCTTGCCAAGGGTAGCCTACAATGAGCAGTTCTTC. Using reference TRBV5-4 and TRBJ2-1 for the parts outside the CDR3, the full variable domain is ETGVTQSPTHLIKTRGQQVTLRCSSQSGHNTVSWYQQALGQGPQFIFQYYREEENGRGNFPPRFSGLQFPNYSSELNVNALELDDSALYLCASSLPRVAYNEQFFGPGTRLTVL.

There are a few counts of this clonotype. This chain uses TRBV20-1 with TRBJ2-2; 12 nucleotides agree with TRBD2. The CDR3 has 16 amino acids. Germline V gene data show CDR1 as DFQATT and CDR2 as SNEGSKA (reference sequence). Trimming removed 6 bases from V and 6 bases from J; junction bases left unmatched: 11. The CDR3 nucleotides are TGCAGTGCACTCCTGACTAGCGGGAGATGGCCCGGGGAGCTGTTTTTT. This sequence encodes CSALLTSGRWPGELFF.

This clonotype has at least ten counts. This chain links TRBV5-1 with TRBJ2-1; D possibly uses TRBD1 or TRBD2 (5 bases each). Per the germline V gene, CDR1 is SGHRS and CDR2 is YFSETQ. The CDR3 runs to 12 residues. Trimming removed 5 bases at V and 6 bases at J, with 9 bases between. Here the CDR3 DNA reads TGCGCCAGCAGGGGGGAAAGCAATGAGCAGTTCTTC. Protein sequence: CASRGESNEQFF.

The table lists this clonotype with many counts. The V and J genes are TRBV18 and TRBJ2-3, with 11 bases that match TRBD2. CDR1 KGHSH and CDR2 LQKENI come from the germline V gene. The CDR3 loop spans 14 amino acids. J was trimmed by 5 bases and V by 8 bases; bases with no gene match: 6. CDR3 DNA sequence: TGTGCCAGCACACTAGCGGGAGAGGGAGATACGCAGTATTTT. Encoded protein: CASTLAGEGDTQYF.

In its sample, this clonotype was seen many times. The CDR3 spells CASSFTSGVYNEQFF. The CDR3 nucleotides read TGTGCCAGCAGTTTTACTAGCGGAGTCTACAATGAGCAGTTCTTC. This chain uses TRBV11-3 with TRBJ2-1, with 8 bases matching TRBD2. There are 15 residues in the CDR3. Unmatched junction bases numbered 7, after V lost 6 bases and J lost 3 bases. The germline gives CDR1 SGHNT, CDR2 YENEEA. Variable domain in full (rest from reference TRBV11-3 and TRBJ2-1): EAGVVQSPRYKIIEKKQPVAFWCNPISGHNTLYWYLQNLGQGPELLIRYENEEAVDDSQLPKDRFSAERLKGVDSTLKIQPAELGDSAVYLCASSFTSGVYNEQFFGPGTRLTVL.

The genes are TRBV5-1 and TRBJ2-3; D call uncertain. The germline V gene has CDR1 SGHRS and CDR2 YFSETQ. The V and J ends lost 4 bases and 6 bases respectively, with 12 bases between them. The length of the CDR3 is 13 residues. CDR3 nucleotide sequence: TGCGCCAGCAGCATGGACGGTCTGGATACGCAGTATTTT. It is translated as CASSMDGLDTQYF.

This clonotype was detected ten times or more. The chain carries TRBV5-6 and TRBJ2-2; the D call may be TRBD1 or TRBD2 (5 bases each). CDR1 and CDR2 from the germline V gene are SGHDT and YYEEEE. This CDR3 has 14 residues. With 2 bases removed from V and 6 bases from J, the gap between germline ends came to 11 bases. The CDR3 bases are TGTGCCAGCAGCTTAGGGGACGCAGCCGGGGAGCTGTTTTTT. Translating it yields CASSLGDAAGELFF.

This clonotype was seen a few times. A much more abundant neighbour one base away suggests this may be a read error. CDR3 coding DNA: TGTGCCAGCAGTTCCGAAGGGTGTTGGTATGAGCAGTTCTTC. Translation gives CASSSEGCWYEQFF. The chain combines TRBV28 with TRBJ2-1; no definite D call. Germline values: CDR1 MDHEN, CDR2 SYDVKM. The CDR3 contains 14 residues. V lost 4 bases and J lost 8, with 15 bases in between.

This rearrangement joins TRBV12-3 or TRBV12-4 to TRBJ2-2; D not certain. V dropped 2 bases and J dropped 4 bases, with 5 bases sitting between them. CDR3 length equals 13 residues. CDR3 bases: TGTGCCAGCAGTTTATTCTCCACCGGGGAGCTGTTTTTT. Translation gives CASSLFSTGELFF.

This clonotype was seen repeatedly, ten times or more. This sequence joins TRBV28 and TRBJ2-5, with D unclear. CDR1 MDHEN and CDR2 SYDVKM come from the germline V gene. V shed 5 bases and J shed 3 bases, with 10 bases lying between them. The CDR3 is 13 residues long. The CDR3 sequence is CASSLHSEETQYF. CDR3 bases: TGTGCCAGCAGTCTGCACTCTGAAGAGACCCAGTACTTC.

A remark on this clonotype: A much larger clone lies one base from this, so it may be a read error. The rearrangement uses TRBV29-1 and TRBJ2-3; D is ambiguous. The J call is doubtful: the DNA matches TRBJ1-5 better. Looked up from germline, CDR1 is SQVTM and CDR2 is ANQGSEA. This CDR3 contains 13 residues. The CDR3 bases are TGCAGCGTTTCCGCGGGGTTCACAGATACGCAGCATTTT. This codes for CSVSAGFTDTQHF.

This clonotype was counted between two and nine times. This rearrangement joins TRBV28 to TRBJ2-7; TRBD1 agrees at 10 bases. Germline lookup yields CDR1 MDHEN and CDR2 SYDVKM. After removal of 6 bases from V and 0 bases from J, the junction contained 8 bases not matched to a gene. The CDR3 has 16 amino acids. The CDR3 reads CASSPGQGSSSYEQYF. The CDR3 coding sequence is TGTGCCAGCAGCCCGGGACAGGGGTCATCCTCCTACGAGCAGTACTTC. Full variable domain (missing parts from reference TRBV28 and TRBJ2-7): DVKVTQSSRYLVKRTGEKVFLECVQDMDHENMFWYRQDPGLGLRLIYFSYDVKMKEKGDIPEGYSVSREKKERFSLILESASTNQTSMYLCASSPGQGSSSYEQYFGPGTRLTVT.

The rearrangement uses TRBV29-1 and TRBJ1-2, with D perhaps matching TRBD1 (6 bases). The CDR3 has 12 residues. CDR1 and CDR2 (germline): SQVTM, ANQGSEA. The germline V and J ends were trimmed by 3 bases and 4 bases, with 9 bases remaining between them. DNA of the CDR3: TGCAGCGTTGATGAGACAGGCTATGGCTACACCTTC. Amino acid sequence: CSVDETGYGYTF.

This clonotype was counted ten times or more. The rearrangement joins TRBV2 to TRBJ2-7; 9 bases map to TRBD1. Trimming at V came to 2 bases and at J to 0 bases, leaving 14 bases not matched to a gene. CDR1 is SNHLY, CDR2 FYNNEI, per germline. The CDR3 runs to 19 residues. CDR3 in DNA: TGTGCCAGCAGTGAATCTGGCACCCAGGGGGGACAGGGCTCCTACGAGCAGTACTTC. It yields the protein CASSESGTQGGQGSYEQYF.

This clonotype occurred many times. The V call is TRBV7-3, the J call TRBJ2-5; possibly TRBD1 or TRBD2 for D (5 bases each). The germline V gene has CDR1 SGHTA and CDR2 FQGTGA. The CDR3 consists of 15 residues. With 3 bases removed from V and 1 base from J, the gap between germline ends came to 12 bases. In DNA, the CDR3 is TGTGCCAGCAGCTTGAAGGGGAGCCCCCAAGAGACCCAGTACTTC. Amino acids: CASSLKGSPQETQYF.

Many counts were recorded for this clonotype. This chain uses TRBV2 with TRBJ2-3; 7 bases align to TRBD1. Looked up from germline, CDR1 is SNHLY and CDR2 is FYNNEI. The CDR3 totals 14 residues. The V and J ends lost 5 bases and 5 bases, in that order; junction bases with no gene match: 7. The CDR3 region is CASSQTGSLDTQYF. The CDR3 DNA reads as TGTGCCAGCAGTCAGACAGGGTCGTTAGATACGCAGTATTTT.

The CDR3 loop reads CASSLASRYEQFF. The CDR3 DNA reads as TGTGCCAGCAGCTTAGCTAGCAGGTATGAGCAGTTCTTC. The chain couples TRBV7-2 to TRBJ2-1; D is unresolved. This CDR3 comprises 13 residues. Trimming left V 0 bases short and J 8 bases short, with 8 bases between. In germline, CDR1 is SGHTA, CDR2 FQGNSA.

This clonotype appeared many times. The chain links TRBV28 to TRBJ1-4, with D perhaps TRBD1 (6 bases). Germline V gene lookup returns CDR1 MDHEN and CDR2 SYDVKM. V lost 1 base and J lost 3, with 9 bases in between. The CDR3 spans 15 residues. The CDR3 spells CASSLSGASNEKLFF. The CDR3 nucleotides are TGTGCCAGCAGTTTATCAGGGGCGTCTAATGAAAAACTGTTTTTT.

J is TRBJ2-1 and V is TRBV27; D gene unclear. Trimming took off 10 bases at V and 5 bases at J, with 27 bases between the two ends. The CDR3 loop spans 17 amino acids. From germline, CDR1 is MNHEY and CDR2 SMNVEV (reference sequence). As DNA, the CDR3 is TGTGCCACCCTTCCGGGCCACGGACGGGCGAAACACAATGAGCAGTTCTTC. It translates to CATLPGHGRAKHNEQFF.

This clonotype was seen a few times. The rearrangement joins TRBV9 to TRBJ1-2; a possible D gene is TRBD1 (5 bases). From germline, CDR1 is SGDLS and CDR2 YYNGEE. V shed 4 bases and J shed 4 bases, with 14 bases lying between them. The CDR3 runs 14 residues. The CDR3 reads CASSPTAGAYGYTF. The CDR3 region has the DNA TGTGCCAGCAGCCCAACCGCCGGGGCCTATGGCTACACCTTC.

This clonotype was detected a few times. This sequence joins TRBV5-6 and TRBJ2-3; perhaps TRBD2 as D (6 bases). The CDR3 length is 16 residues. Germline V gives CDR1 SGHDT, CDR2 YYEEEE. Trimming stripped 4 bases from V and 3 bases from J, with 18 bases between. The CDR3 region is CASSETIAEGTDTQYF. In nucleotides, the CDR3 is TGTGCCAGCAGCGAAACAATAGCGGAGGGGACAGATACGCAGTATTTT.

The CDR3 sequence: CASSWTSGDPGELFF. The CDR3 region has the DNA TGTGCCAGCAGTTGGACTAGCGGAGATCCCGGGGAGCTGTTTTTT. The rearrangement joins TRBV27 to TRBJ2-2; 10 nucleotides line up with TRBD2. Germline V gene lookup returns CDR1 MNHEY and CDR2 SMNVEV (reference sequence). V lost 4 bases, J lost 6 bases, and 5 bases stayed unmatched. The CDR3 is 15 residues long.

This clonotype has ten or more counts. This rearrangement joins TRBV28 to TRBJ1-1; possibly TRBD1 for D (5 bases). V gave up 7 bases and J gave up 1 base, with 13 bases separating them. CDR1 is MDHEN and CDR2 is SYDVKM in the germline V gene. The CDR3 is made up of 14 amino acids. CDR3 nucleotides: TGTGCCAGCACCACGGGGGGGGAGAACACTGAAGCTTTCTTT. This encodes CASTTGGENTEAFF.

This chain links TRBV6-2 or TRBV6-3 with TRBJ1-3, with a possible D match to TRBD1 (6 bases). Looked up from germline, CDR1 is MNHEY and CDR2 is SVGEGT. The CDR3 consists of 17 residues. Trimming pared 8 bases from V and 0 bases from J, leaving 20 bases between. The CDR3 loop is CASSGGAGAFSGNTIYF. CDR3 nucleotides: TGTGCCAGCTCGGGCGGGGCAGGGGCCTTCTCTGGAAACACCATATATTTT.

The chain uses TRBV12-3 or TRBV12-4 and TRBJ1-2; D may be TRBD1 (5 bases). The V end was cut by 5 bases, the J end by 6 bases, with 19 bases between. CDR3 length: 15 residues. CDR3 sequence reads: CASSIETVYADGYTF. CDR3 nucleotides: TGTGCCAGCAGTATTGAGACAGTGTACGCGGATGGCTACACCTTC.

J is TRBJ2-1 and V is TRBV5-8, with 10 nucleotides matching TRBD2. Trimming removed 4 bases from V and 11 bases from J; junction bases left unmatched: 12. Per the germline V gene, CDR1 is SGHTS and CDR2 is YDEGEE. CDR3 length equals 15 residues. CDR3 amino acids: CASSLRTSGVGKQFF. CDR3 nucleotides: TGTGCCAGCAGCCTTCGGACTAGCGGAGTTGGAAAGCAGTTCTTC.